This entry lists 30 T cell receptor beta chains sequenced from one sample in a study of cytomegalovirus exposure and HLA in healthy donors. Primers included in the PCR were 60 Vbeta and 13 Jbeta primers. The assay was immunoSEQ multiplex PCR, and TCRdb's table has in-frame clones only and misses some. Here the sample spans roughly 34,000 clones, approximately 70% being singletons. Sequencing used PBMCs. These TCRs come from a man aged 25-45 years in good health and CMV-seronegative.

This clone has only a few counts. The rearrangement links TRBV6-1 to TRBJ1-1; D might be TRBD1 (6 bases). Trimming removed 5 bases at V and 2 bases at J, with 12 bases between. Germline loops: CDR1 MNHNS, CDR2 SASEGT. The CDR3 runs 14 residues. The CDR3 region is CASSKNRDNTEAFF. Written as DNA, the CDR3 is TGTGCCAGCAGTAAAAACAGGGATAACACTGAAGCTTTCTTT.

In this sample, this clone turned up a few times. This chain joins TRBV5-1 and TRBJ2-1; 8 nucleotides align to TRBD1. This CDR3 has 15 amino acids. Germline V lookup: CDR1 SGHRS, CDR2 YFSETQ. J lost 7 bases, V lost 3 bases, and 9 bases had no gene match. The CDR3, as DNA: TGCGCCAGCAGCTCCAGACAGGGGAGAGTGAATGAGCAGTTCTTC. Amino acids: CASSSRQGRVNEQFF.

The chain joins TRBV4-3 to TRBJ2-6; D gene uncertain. Trimming cost V 0 bases and J 4 bases, with 10 bases left between them. This CDR3 comprises 16 residues. Germline V gene data show CDR1 as LGHNA and CDR2 as YSLEER. The CDR3 loop is CASSQDRNSGANVLTF. DNA of the CDR3: TGCGCCAGCAGCCAAGACAGGAATTCCGGGGCCAACGTCCTGACTTTC.

J is TRBJ2-2 and V is TRBV4-3; the D is unclear. This CDR3 has 16 amino acids. The V gene's germline CDR1 is LGHNA and CDR2 YSLEER. With 1 base removed from V and 5 bases from J, the gap between germline ends came to 14 bases. Here the CDR3 DNA reads TGCGCCAGCAGCCAAGCTCCTACCTTATCGACCGGGGAGCTGTTTTTT. This gives the protein CASSQAPTLSTGELFF.

V gene TRBV4-3 combines with J gene TRBJ2-2; TRBD1 matches at 9 bases. Germline V gene lookup returns CDR1 LGHNA and CDR2 YSLEER. The CDR3 length is 15 residues. J lost 5 bases, V lost 6 bases, and 7 bases had no gene match. The CDR3 nucleotides read TGCGCCAGCAGTCCCCGGACAGGGGATACCGGGGAGCTGTTTTTT. Residues: CASSPRTGDTGELFF.

The gene calls are TRBV25-1 and TRBJ2-3; perhaps TRBD2 as D (6 bases). Germline V gene lookup returns CDR1 MGHDK and CDR2 SYGVNS. The germline V and J ends were trimmed by 4 bases and 0 bases, with 8 bases remaining between them. The CDR3 runs 14 residues. The CDR3 loop reads CASSGGLSTDTQYF. The CDR3 region has the DNA TGTGCCAGCAGTGGGGGACTGAGCACAGATACGCAGTATTTT.

The V and J genes are TRBV29-1 and TRBJ2-3; 8 bases fit TRBD2. The J segment lost 4 bases and the V segment lost 8 bases, leaving 11 bases of the junction unmatched. The CDR3 is 14 residues long. From germline, CDR1 is SQVTM and CDR2 ANQGSEA. CDR3 residues: CSSLGTRAPDTQYF. The CDR3 nucleotides read TGCAGCTCCCTCGGGACTAGAGCTCCAGATACGCAGTATTTT.

This chain uses TRBV28 with TRBJ2-7; 11 bases agree with TRBD1. Germline V gene data show CDR1 as MDHEN and CDR2 as SYDVKM. J gave up 1 base and V 7 bases, and 18 bases lay outside the gene matches. CDR3 length equals 19 residues. The CDR3 DNA reads as TGTGCCAGCACCTCACTCGGGGGACAGGGGGTTCAGAAGTCCTACGAGCAGTACTTC. This codes for CASTSLGGQGVQKSYEQYF.

Only a few counts were recorded for this clone. This chain links TRBV6-6 with TRBJ1-2; 8 nucleotides match TRBD1. The ends lost 6 bases at V and 7 bases at J; junction bases unmatched: 13. This CDR3 has 15 amino acids. Germline loops: CDR1 MNHNY, CDR2 SVGAGI (reference sequence). CDR3 in DNA: TGTGCCAGCAGCAACTTACAGGGGGAAGGCTCTGGCTACACCTTC. Its protein is CASSNLQGEGSGYTF.

This clone was counted a few times. This rearrangement joins TRBV4-1 to TRBJ2-2, with 16 bases that match TRBD2. V lost 4 bases to trimming and J lost 4 bases; unmatched junction nucleotides: 6. The CDR3 is 18 residues long. The germline CDR1 and CDR2 sequences are MGHRA and YSYEKL. CDR3 residues: CASSPPGLAGGRTGELFF. Written as DNA, the CDR3 is TGCGCCAGCAGCCCCCCGGGACTAGCGGGAGGGCGCACCGGGGAGCTGTTTTTT.

V gene TRBV6-5 combines with J gene TRBJ1-1; D uncertain. The germline V gene encodes CDR1 MNHEY and CDR2 SVGAGI. This CDR3 is 13 amino acids long. Trimming shortened V by 1 base and J by 8 bases, and 11 bases separated the two germline ends. The CDR3 spells CASSYYGKQEAFF. The CDR3 DNA reads as TGTGCCAGCAGTTACTATGGAAAACAGGAAGCTTTCTTT.

The chain employs TRBV18 and TRBJ1-2; TRBD1 aligns across 7 bases. This CDR3 has 15 amino acids. V was clipped by 2 bases and J by 4 bases; unmatched bases: 7. CDR1 KGHSH and CDR2 LQKENI come from the germline V gene. The CDR3 sequence is CASSPTTNRGYGYTF. The DNA for the CDR3 is TGTGCCAGCTCACCAACCACTAACAGGGGCTATGGCTACACCTTC.

The rearrangement links TRBV4-3 to TRBJ2-1; TRBD2 matches 11 bases. The CDR3 has 16 residues. Trimming cost V 3 bases and J 5 bases; bases outside gene matches: 6. Germline V gene lookup returns CDR1 LGHNA and CDR2 YSLEER. The CDR3 coding sequence is TGCGCCAGCAGCCAGTCCGGGACTAGCGGTGACAATGAGCAGTTCTTC. Translation gives CASSQSGTSGDNEQFF.

This chain uses TRBV29-1 with TRBJ2-3; TRBD2 aligns across 11 bases. CDR3 size: 16 residues. J gave up 5 bases and V 2 bases, and 9 bases lay outside the gene matches. Germline CDR1 is SQVTM and CDR2 is ANQGSEA. CDR3 sequence reads: CSVESISGGARDTQYF. CDR3 DNA sequence: TGCAGCGTTGAAAGTATTAGCGGGGGGGCAAGAGATACGCAGTATTTT.

The chain joins TRBV7-2 to TRBJ1-2, with D possibly being TRBD1 (5 bases). CDR3 length equals 14 residues. Germline-derived CDR1 and CDR2 are SGHTA and FQGNSA. V was pared by 0 bases and J by 6 bases, with 11 bases between. The DNA of the CDR3 is TGTGCCAGCAGCTTAGCATCCAGGGAGGATGGCTACACCTTC. Its translation: CASSLASREDGYTF.

The rearrangement joins TRBV28 to TRBJ1-2; D call uncertain. Germline V gene lookup returns CDR1 MDHEN and CDR2 SYDVKM. The CDR3 is 13 residues long. V lost 5 bases to trimming and J lost 1 base, with 8 bases between them. CDR3 sequence (DNA): TGTGCCAGCAGTCGCCCGAGTAACTATGGCTACACCTTC. Encoded protein: CASSRPSNYGYTF.

The gene calls are TRBV28 and TRBJ1-5; 10 nucleotides align to TRBD1. V shed 3 bases, J shed 6 bases, and the junction held 5 bases outside the gene matches. The CDR3 runs to 15 residues. Germline V lookup: CDR1 MDHEN, CDR2 SYDVKM. The CDR3 region is CASSLRTGGSQPQHF. As DNA, the CDR3 is TGTGCCAGCAGTTTGCGGACAGGGGGGAGTCAGCCCCAGCATTTT.

The chain recombines TRBV28 with TRBJ2-7; D unresolved. The CDR3 is 13 amino acids. V gave up 2 bases and J gave up 7 bases, with 12 bases separating them. Germline assignment: CDR1 MDHEN and CDR2 SYDVKM. The CDR3 here is CASSLPPPMEQYF. The CDR3 DNA is TGTGCCAGCAGTTTACCCCCCCCCATGGAGCAGTACTTC.

The chain carries TRBV7-2 and TRBJ1-1, with 7 bases aligning to TRBD1. After removal of 3 bases from V and 1 base from J, the junction contained 5 bases not matched to a gene. Germline lookup yields CDR1 SGHTA and CDR2 FQGNSA. This CDR3 is 15 amino acids long. The CDR3 protein is CASSLTGTANTEAFF. The CDR3 region has the DNA TGTGCCAGCAGCTTGACCGGGACAGCGAACACTGAAGCTTTCTTT. The whole variable domain, remainder taken from reference TRBV7-2 and TRBJ1-1, is GAGVSQSPSNKVTEKGKDVELRCDPISGHTALYWYRQSLGQGLEFLIYFQGNSAPDKSGLPSDRFSAERTGGSVSTLTIQRTQQEDSAVYLCASSLTGTANTEAFFGQGTRLTVV.

The chain is built from TRBV7-8 and TRBJ2-7, with 9 bases lining up with TRBD1. Germline V gene data show CDR1 as SGHVS and CDR2 as FQNEAQ. The CDR3 loop spans 14 amino acids. The V gene end was trimmed by 2 bases and the J gene end by 6 bases; junction bases not matched to a gene: 5. Here the CDR3 DNA reads TGTGCCAGCAGCTTACTGGGACAGGGCATCGAGCAGTACTTC. This codes for CASSLLGQGIEQYF.

The V gene is TRBV2, the J gene TRBJ2-1, with 11 bases that match TRBD2. J lost 3 bases, V lost 6 bases, and 4 bases had no gene match. The germline gives CDR1 SNHLY, CDR2 FYNNEI. The CDR3 is 15 residues long. Written as DNA, the CDR3 is TGTGCCAGCAGGAAGCTAGCGGGGGGCTACAATGAGCAGTTCTTC. Residues: CASRKLAGGYNEQFF.

This chain connects TRBV9 to TRBJ2-1; no firm D call. From germline, CDR1 is SGDLS and CDR2 YYNGEE. Trimming took 4 bases from V and 10 from J, leaving 15 bases between them. The CDR3 is 13 residues long. CDR3 sequence (DNA): TGTGCCAGCAGCTTACCTCCGGTGGGCGAGCAGTTCTTC. Its translation is CASSLPPVGEQFF. The full variable domain, rest sourced from reference TRBV9 and TRBJ2-1, is DSGVTQTPKHLITATGQRVTLRCSPRSGDLSVYWYQQSLDQGLQFLIQYYNGEERAKGNILERFSAQQFPDLHSELNLSSLELGDSALYFCASSLPPVGEQFFGPGTRLTVL.

V usage is TRBV6-1 and J usage is TRBJ2-7, with D tentatively TRBD2 (5 bases). The CDR3 covers 12 residues. CDR1 is MNHNS and CDR2 is SASEGT in the germline V gene. V dropped 4 bases and J dropped 12 bases, with 16 bases sitting between them. The CDR3 reads CASSAVGALPYF. CDR3 DNA: TGTGCCAGCAGTGCCGTGGGAGCCCTTCCGTACTTC.

V and J are TRBV18 and TRBJ1-4; 7 bases align to TRBD1. The CDR3 covers 14 residues. The V and J ends lost 3 bases and 5 bases, in that order; junction bases with no gene match: 3. The germline V gene encodes CDR1 KGHSH and CDR2 LQKENI. The CDR3 sequence: CASSPPGQNEKLFF. The CDR3, as DNA: TGTGCCAGCTCACCGCCGGGACAGAATGAAAAACTGTTTTTT.

The chain combines TRBV5-1 with TRBJ2-7; possibly TRBD1 for D (5 bases). Trimming shortened V by 4 bases and J by 2 bases, and 7 bases separated the two germline ends. CDR1 is SGHRS and CDR2 is YFSETQ in the germline V gene. This CDR3 contains 12 residues. The CDR3 coding sequence is TGCGCCAGCAGCCTAGGGGCCTACGAGCAGTACTTC. Translated, it gives CASSLGAYEQYF.

The chain couples TRBV2 to TRBJ2-4; D is perhaps TRBD1 (5 bases). The CDR3 is made up of 15 amino acids. Germline-derived CDR1 and CDR2 are SNHLY and FYNNEI. Trimming took off 3 bases at V and 2 bases at J, with 11 bases between the two ends. The CDR3 sequence: CASSEVSGTKNIQYF. For the CDR3, the DNA is TGTGCCAGCAGTGAGGTTTCAGGGACCAAAAACATTCAGTACTTC.

The genes are TRBV7-6 and TRBJ2-1; D is uncertain. Per germline, CDR1 SGHVS and CDR2 FNYEAQ. The ends were cut back, 5 bases at V and 1 base at J, with 9 bases in the middle. This CDR3 is 14 amino acids long. This CDR3 reads CASSLVGSYNEQFF. The CDR3 region has the DNA TGTGCCAGCAGCCTCGTCGGGTCCTACAATGAGCAGTTCTTC.

The rearrangement joins TRBV7-2 to TRBJ2-7; unclear D gene. V was pared by 2 bases and J by 3 bases, with 8 bases between. This CDR3 has 13 residues. Germline CDR1 is SGHTA and CDR2 is FQGNSA. The CDR3 sequence is CASSLNKNYEQYF. The CDR3 DNA is TGTGCCAGCAGCTTAAACAAGAACTACGAGCAGTACTTC.

V and J are TRBV28 and TRBJ2-7; 11 bases are a match to TRBD1. V was clipped by 4 bases and J by 6 bases; unmatched bases: 11. The CDR3 length is 16 residues. Germline CDR1 is MDHEN and CDR2 is SYDVKM. The chain's CDR3 is CASSSVPGQGVREQYF. The DNA for the CDR3 is TGTGCCAGCAGTTCCGTCCCGGGACAGGGGGTTCGCGAGCAGTACTTC.

This clone appeared a few times. The rearrangement joins TRBV21-1 to TRBJ2-7; TRBD1, the D gene given by the table, was not confirmed from the DNA. TRBV21-1 is an annotated pseudogene. CDR3 size: 17 residues. CDR3 residues: CAASPPTNRDRRYEQYF. The DNA of the CDR3 is TGTGCCGCGTCCCCTCCGACCAACCGGGACAGAAGATACGAGCAGTACTTC.